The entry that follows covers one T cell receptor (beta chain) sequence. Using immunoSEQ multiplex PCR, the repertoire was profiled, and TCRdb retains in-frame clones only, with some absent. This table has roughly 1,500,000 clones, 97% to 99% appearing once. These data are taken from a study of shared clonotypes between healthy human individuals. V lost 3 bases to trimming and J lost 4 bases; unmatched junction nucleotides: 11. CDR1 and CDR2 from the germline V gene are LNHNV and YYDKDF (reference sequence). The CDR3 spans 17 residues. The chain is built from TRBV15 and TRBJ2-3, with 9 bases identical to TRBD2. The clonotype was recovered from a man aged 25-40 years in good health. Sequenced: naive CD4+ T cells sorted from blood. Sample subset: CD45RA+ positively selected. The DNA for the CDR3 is TGTGCCACCAGCAGGCCTCCCGCGGGAGGGTTGGCAGATACGCAGTATTTT. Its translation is CATSRPPAGGLADTQYF.